This T cell receptor (beta chain) was captured by sequencing in a study of T cell repertoires in cytomegalovirus infection. This clonotype was detected only a few times. TCRdb re-derived calls from the reads in MiXCR, one entry per CDR3 protein. The table records around 450,000 distinct CDR3 sequences, approximately 30% of them present only once. Between the trimmed V and J ends, which lost 2 bases and 8 bases, there was a span of 12 bases. There are 14 residues in the CDR3. Germline V CDR1 and CDR2: MNHEY, SMNVEV (reference sequence). V gene TRBV27 combines with J gene TRBJ1-4; unclear D gene. Sequencing was performed on PBMCs. This sequence was found in a human donor in good health (CMV status not recorded). Some clones in this sample may be carry-over from other donors' samples. The CDR3 DNA reads TGTGCCAGCAGTTTAGTTGGGTCCTCGGAAAAACTGTTTTTT. This translates into CASSLVGSSEKLFF. Full variable domain (remainder filled in from reference TRBV27 and TRBJ1-4): EAQVTQNPRYLITVTGKKLTVTCSQNMNHEYMSWYRQDPGLGLRQIYYSMNVEVTDKGDVPEGYKVSRKEKRNFPLILESPSPNQTSLYFCASSLVGSSEKLFFGSGTQLSVL.